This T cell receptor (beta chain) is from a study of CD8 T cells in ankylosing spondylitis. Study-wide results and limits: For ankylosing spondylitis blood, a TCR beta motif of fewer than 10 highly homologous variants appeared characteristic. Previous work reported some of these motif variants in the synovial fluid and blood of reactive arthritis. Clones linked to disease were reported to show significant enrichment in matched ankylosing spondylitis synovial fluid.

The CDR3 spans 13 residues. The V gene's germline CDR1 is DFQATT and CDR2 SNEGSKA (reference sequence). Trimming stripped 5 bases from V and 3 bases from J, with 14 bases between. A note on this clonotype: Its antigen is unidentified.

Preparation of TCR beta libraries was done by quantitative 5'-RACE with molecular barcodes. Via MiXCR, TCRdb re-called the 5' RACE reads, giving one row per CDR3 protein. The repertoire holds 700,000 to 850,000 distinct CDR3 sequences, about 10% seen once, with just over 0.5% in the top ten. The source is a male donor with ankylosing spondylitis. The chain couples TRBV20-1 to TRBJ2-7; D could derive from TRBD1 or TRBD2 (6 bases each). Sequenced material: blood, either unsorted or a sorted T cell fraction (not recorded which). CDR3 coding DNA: TGCAGTGCTCGTAAACGGGGGCTCTACGAGCAGTACTTC. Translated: CSARKRGLYEQYF.